One sample yielded the 21 T cell receptor beta chains listed below, sequenced in a study of esophageal squamous cell carcinoma under preoperative chemotherapy. TCRdb re-derived calls from the PCR reads in MiXCR, one entry per CDR3 protein. The repertoire holds fewer than 16,000 distinct CDR3 sequences, less than 65% seen once, with 53% in the top ten. Sample time point: before preoperative PTX-NDP chemotherapy. The sample was collected from a patient given preoperative chemotherapy. These receptors were collected from a human donor with esophageal squamous cell carcinoma. The donor label of this sample is uncertain.

Regarding this clonotype: The junction shows a germline mismatch at one end, possibly a read error. The CDR3, as DNA: TGTGCGAGCATTGGGGGCCGAGCCCACGATACCCAGTATTTC. Translation gives CASIGGRAHDTQYF. The chain employs TRBV6-1 and TRBJ2-5, with a possible D match to TRBD1 (6 bases). Germline CDR1 reads MNHNS; CDR2 reads SASEGT. The CDR3 is 14 residues long.

The chain employs TRBV6-1 and TRBJ2-3; 10 bases are shared with TRBD2. With the DNA end fitting TRBJ2-7 better, the J assignment may be wrong. Germline CDR1 is MNHNS and CDR2 is SASEGT. The CDR3 runs to 14 residues. CDR3 sequence: CPGASGGDKNTQYF. CDR3 coding DNA: TGTCCCGGCGCGAGCGGGGGGGACAAAAATACGCAGTACTTC.

This clonotype was found many times. The chain uses TRBV6-1 and TRBJ1-1, with a tentative D call TRBD1 (5 bases). Germline lookup yields CDR1 MNHNS and CDR2 SASEGT. This CDR3 is 17 amino acids long. Trimming took off 2 bases at V and 0 bases at J, with 16 bases between the two ends. The CDR3 region is CASSESVAGTMNTEAFF. The CDR3 DNA sequence: TGTGCCAGCAGTGAATCCGTGGCAGGGACCATGAACACTGAAGCTTTCTTT.

This clonotype came up many times. This chain links TRBV7-2 with TRBJ2-3; D gene ambiguous. CDR1 and CDR2 from the germline V gene are SGHTA and FQGNSA. Trimming left V 6 bases short and J 0 bases short, with 16 bases between. The CDR3 has 16 residues. CDR3 DNA: TGTGCCAGCAGTCCAAGCCGGGTAGTTAGCACAGATACGCAGTATTTT. Encoded protein: CASSPSRVVSTDTQYF.

The genes are TRBV6-1 and TRBJ2-7; the D gene is possibly TRBD2 (7 bases). Per germline, CDR1 MNHNS and CDR2 SASEGT. V lost 7 bases to trimming and J lost 6 bases, with 25 bases between them. This CDR3 contains 16 residues. CDR3 DNA sequence: TGTGCCAGCACCCCTCCGGGGGGCAGTGGGTCTCGCGAGCAGTACTTC. Protein product: CASTPPGGSGSREQYF.

V usage is TRBV6-1 and J usage is TRBJ2-1, with D possibly TRBD1 on 5 matching bases. The CDR3 covers 12 residues. Germline V lookup: CDR1 MNHNS, CDR2 SASEGT. Deletions cut 7 bases from V and 10 bases from J, with 14 bases between. The CDR3 DNA reads as TGTGCCAGCACACCGACAGCCTACGAGCAGTTCTTC. It yields the protein CASTPTAYEQFF.

This clonotype was observed many times. J is TRBJ2-5 and V is TRBV6-5; D unresolved. This CDR3 has 14 amino acids. Between the trimmed V and J ends, which lost 4 bases and 1 base, there was a span of 10 bases. Germline V lookup: CDR1 MNHEY, CDR2 SVGAGI. The CDR3 loop is CASSSASPQETQYF. The DNA of the CDR3 is TGTGCCAGCAGTTCCGCGTCCCCCCAAGAGACCCAGTACTTC.

This clonotype was seen a handful of times. This sequence joins TRBV6-4 and TRBJ1-3; D is possibly TRBD1 (6 bases). This CDR3 has 15 residues. Trimming removed 11 bases at V and 2 bases at J, with 19 bases between. The germline V gene has CDR1 MRHNA and CDR2 SNTAGT. The CDR3 DNA reads TGTGCCCCCCGGGGTCGGGGGGCAGCTGGAAACACCATATATTTT. Translated, it gives CAPRGRGAAGNTIYF.

The CDR3 nucleotides are TGTGCCAGCAGTGAGGCAGGGGGCGATTCACCCCTCCACTTT. Residues: CASSEAGGDSPLHF. The chain joins TRBV6-1 to TRBJ1-6; 8 bases agree with TRBD1. V dropped 3 bases and J dropped 8; count of bases not matched to a gene: 3. The CDR3 loop spans 14 amino acids. Germline V lookup: CDR1 MNHNS, CDR2 SASEGT.

This clonotype came up a few times. The chain recombines TRBV6-5 with TRBJ2-1; D not certain. V was clipped by 0 bases and J by 9 bases, with 9 bases between them. The CDR3 length is 13 residues. CDR1 and CDR2 from the germline V gene are MNHEY and SVGAGI. The CDR3 DNA sequence: TGTGCCAGCAGTTACTCTCACCTCAGTGAGCAGTTCTTC. It specifies CASSYSHLSEQFF.

The chain links TRBV25-1 to TRBJ2-1; D is ambiguous. CDR1 MGHDK and CDR2 SYGVNS come from the germline V gene. This CDR3 region has 12 residues. Trimming took off 6 bases at V and 10 bases at J, with 13 bases between the two ends. The CDR3 is CASSTQAGEQFF. DNA of the CDR3: TGTGCCAGCAGCACACAAGCCGGCGAGCAGTTCTTC. The whole variable domain, filled in from reference TRBV25-1 and TRBJ2-1, reads EADIYQTPRYLVIGTGKKITLECSQTMGHDKMYWYQQDPGMELHLIHYSYGVNSTEKGDLSSESTVSRIRTEHFPLTLESARPSHTSQYLCASSTQAGEQFFGPGTRLTVL.

Many counts were recorded for this clonotype. V usage is TRBV27 and J usage is TRBJ2-2; D remains unclear. Between the trimmed V and J ends, which lost 7 bases and 6 bases, there was a span of 12 bases. From germline, CDR1 is MNHEY and CDR2 SMNVEV (reference sequence). The CDR3 runs to 13 residues. The CDR3 coding sequence is TGTGCCAGCACAACGAGGCGGCCCGGGGAGCTGTTTTTT. It encodes CASTTRRPGELFF.

The chain has TRBV6-5 and TRBJ1-5; D is unresolved. With 4 bases removed from V and 1 base from J, the gap between germline ends came to 14 bases. Germline CDR1 reads MNHEY; CDR2 reads SVGAGI. This CDR3 spans 16 amino acids. The CDR3 is CASSSIPSGSNQPQHF. The CDR3 region has the DNA TGTGCCAGCAGTTCTATACCCTCAGGAAGCAATCAGCCCCAGCATTTT.

The CDR3 region has the DNA TGTGGCAGGGGGGAAGGGGCCAGAGCCACAGAGACGCAGTACTTC. Protein product: CGRGEGARATETQYF. The chain recombines TRBV6-1 with TRBJ2-4; tentatively, D is TRBD1 (7 bases). The CDR3 is 15 residues long. Germline V gene sequence: CDR1 MNHNS, CDR2 SASEGT.

This clonotype appeared a single time. The chain carries TRBV7-6 and TRBJ1-1; no clear D gene. The V end lost 2 bases, the J end lost 3 bases, and 7 bases lay between the germline ends. This CDR3 region has 13 residues. Germline-derived CDR1 and CDR2 are SGHVS and FNYEAQ. The CDR3 here is CASSLWEDTEAFF. In DNA form, the CDR3 reads TGTGCCAGCAGCTTATGGGAAGACACTGAAGCTTTCTTT.

The rearrangement joins TRBV10-3 to TRBJ2-4; D is possibly TRBD1 (5 bases). V was shortened by 11 bases and J by 13 bases, with 15 bases between the two germline ends. This CDR3 has 10 amino acids. Germline CDR1 and CDR2: ENHRY and SYGVKD. CDR3 DNA: TGTGCCCGTGACGAAGGACACCAGTACTTC. This sequence encodes CARDEGHQYF.

This chain joins TRBV11-1 and TRBJ2-7; 8 bases match TRBD1. The CDR3 is made up of 15 amino acids. With V trimmed by 0 bases and J by 1 base, 2 bases remained unmatched. Looked up from germline, CDR1 is SGHAT and CDR2 is FQDESV (reference sequence). CDR3 coding DNA: TGTGCCAGCAGCTTAGCGGGACAGGCATCCTACGAGCAGTACTTC. Translating it yields CASSLAGQASYEQYF. Full variable domain (remainder filled in from reference TRBV11-1 and TRBJ2-7): EAEVAQSPRYKITEKSQAVAFWCDPISGHATLYWYRQILGQGPELLVQFQDESVVDDSQLPKDRFSAERLKGVDSTLKIQPAELGDSAMYLCASSLAGQASYEQYFGPGTRLTVT.

As to this clonotype: The junction and the germline gene differ at one end; a read error may be behind it. V is TRBV6-1 and J is TRBJ2-5; the D gene is possibly TRBD2 (7 bases). Germline assignment: CDR1 MNHNS and CDR2 SASEGT. The CDR3 spans 14 residues. This CDR3 is CASAGGRPGKTQYF. The CDR3, as DNA: TGTGCGAGCGCCGGGGGGCGTCCAGGAAAGACGCAGTATTTC.

This clonotype was detected many times. This chain links TRBV12-3 or TRBV12-4 with TRBJ2-3; D is unresolved. This CDR3 is 12 amino acids long. V was trimmed by 4 bases and J by 6 bases, leaving 8 bases between them. This CDR3 reads CASSSSPDTQYF. CDR3 DNA sequence: TGTGCCAGCAGTTCTTCCCCGGATACGCAGTATTTT.

This clonotype rates as medium-sized (0.01 to 0.1%). The chain combines TRBV6-4 with TRBJ2-2; the D is unclear. V dropped 5 bases and J dropped 2 bases, with 6 bases sitting between them. CDR1 is MRHNA, CDR2 SNTAGT, per germline. The CDR3 is 13 residues long. CDR3 sequence reads: CASSITNTGELFF. The CDR3 nucleotides are TGTGCCAGCAGTATTACAAACACCGGGGAGCTGTTTTTT.

The J gene is TRBJ2-1, the V gene TRBV6-1, with a tentative D call TRBD1 (5 bases). With 6 bases removed from V and 5 bases from J, the gap between germline ends came to 14 bases. The V gene's germline CDR1 is MNHNS and CDR2 SASEGT. The CDR3 contains 14 residues. The CDR3 protein is CASSPFDSHNEQFF. The CDR3 DNA sequence: TGTGCCAGCAGCCCTTTCGACAGCCACAATGAGCAGTTCTTC.